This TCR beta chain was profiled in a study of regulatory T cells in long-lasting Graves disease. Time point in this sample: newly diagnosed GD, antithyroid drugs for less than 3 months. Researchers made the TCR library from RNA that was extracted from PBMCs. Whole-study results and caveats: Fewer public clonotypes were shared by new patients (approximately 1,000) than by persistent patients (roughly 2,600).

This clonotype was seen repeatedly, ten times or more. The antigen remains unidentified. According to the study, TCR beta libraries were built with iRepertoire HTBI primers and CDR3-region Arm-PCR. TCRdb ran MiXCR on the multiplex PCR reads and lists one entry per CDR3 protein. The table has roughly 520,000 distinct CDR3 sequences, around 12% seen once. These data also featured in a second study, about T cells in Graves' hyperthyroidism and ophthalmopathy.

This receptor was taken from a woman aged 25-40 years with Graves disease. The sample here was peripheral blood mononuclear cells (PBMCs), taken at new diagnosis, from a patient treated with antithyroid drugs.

The CDR3 region is CASRGPSDRGSDYEQYF. In DNA form, the CDR3 reads TGTGCCAGCAGGGGGCCCTCGGACAGGGGATCTGACTACGAGCAGTACTTC. This chain uses TRBV12-3 or TRBV12-4 with TRBJ2-7, with 9 bases that match TRBD1. This CDR3 comprises 17 residues. V shed 6 bases and J 3 bases; nucleotides not matched to a gene: 15.